This paragraph covers one TCR beta chain sequence. Its binding antigen is unknown. No qualities accompany the bases; no much larger clone lies one base away. This sample is part of a study of regulatory T cells after allogeneic stem cell transplantation (dated by TCRdb to 2016 to 2019). About the investigation overall: Patients were divided into groups based on whether acute graft-versus-host disease developed within 100 days of stem cell transplantation. Conventional CD4+ T cells defined as CD4+CD25+/-CD127+ were also sorted and TCR-sequenced for comparison in the study. The study compared the regulatory T-cell TCR repertoire after allogeneic stem cell transplantation between patients with and without acute graft-versus-host disease. Fluorescence-activated cell sorting was used to isolate CD4+CD25+CD127- regulatory T cells from patient PBMCs. The full study reports these points: No regulatory T-cell clones were found to be shared by all patients, and no significant correlation was observed between sorted cell numbers and the inverse Simpson index. Because the patient sample size was small, the findings needed to be validated in a larger cohort. Conventional CD4+ T-cell repertoire diversity did not differ significantly between patients with and without graft-versus-host disease. Compared with patients who had graft-versus-host disease, patients without the disease had a regulatory T-cell TCR repertoire that was more focused and less diverse. In non-GvHD patients, the top 10 regulatory T-cell clones took up a significantly larger share of the repertoire, which suggests expansion of presumably allo-specific protective clones.

Ends trimmed: V by 7 bases, J by 4 bases; bases unmatched to a gene: 20. The CDR3 contains 18 residues, cysteine and phenylalanine counted. Only the CDR3 DNA is retained, 54 bases long and in frame from the first base. CDR1 DFQATT and CDR2 SNEGSKA were looked up in the germline V gene (reference sequence). The sequencer was an Illumina MiSeq. Reverse transcription of RNA was performed with the SMARTer RACE cDNA Amplification kit, after which the TCR beta CDR3 region was amplified. RNA from sorted cells was extracted with the RNeasy Mini Kit. Illumina paired-end sequencing was applied to the TCR beta amplicons. The published analysis was carried out like this. TCR repertoire analysis used MiXCR, VDJtools and the tcR R package. Diversity was quantified with the inverse Simpson index, and clones were binned as rare, small, medium or expanded by repertoire proportion. The raw public data were reprocessed by TCRdb itself: fastp quality trimming at Q25, MiXCR clonotype calling, in-frame beta chains only. When rows share a CDR3 protein, they turn into one entry using the most common DNA and genes. TCRdb, not the authors, supplied the V and J calls. This sample comprises around 5,000 distinct CDR3 sequences, roughly 96% of them detected only once. Jointly, the top ten make up 35% to 45% of the sample.

The time point label, as the study defines it: 30 days after allogeneic hematopoietic stem cell transplantation. At 30 days after allogeneic hematopoietic stem cell transplantation, peripheral blood mononuclear cells were collected from the patients. The sequence links TRBV20-1 to TRBJ2-2, with 8 bases matching TRBD1. The sequencing here drew on sorted CD4+ T cells from blood (whether regulatory or conventional is not recorded), taken 30 days after allogeneic stem cell transplant. The sequence derives from a human patient who had an allogeneic stem cell transplant, so the T cells may come from the graft donor. The CDR3 region: CSGIGGRDRTGGTGELFF. The DNA sequence is as follows: TGCAGTGGTATAGGGGGCCGGGACAGGACAGGCGGCACCGGGGAGCTGTTTTTT.